The 2 T cell receptor beta chains presented below share a single source sample, sequenced in a study of shared T cell receptors in the human thymus. Data came from immunoSEQ multiplex PCR; TCRdb stores just in-frame clones and leaves some out. This repertoire shows about 380,000 clones, approximately 95% found once; its top ten account for approximately 0.02%. Sequencing used thymocytes. Receptor source: a human donor.

The chain uses TRBV4-3 and TRBJ2-1; 8 nucleotides align to TRBD2. With V trimmed by 0 bases and J by 7 bases, 8 bases remained unmatched. CDR1 is LGHNA, CDR2 YSLEER, per germline. CDR3 length: 16 amino acids. The CDR3 DNA is TGCGCCAGCAGCCAAGATGAGCGGGAGAAAGAGAATGAGCAGTTCTTC. Encoded protein: CASSQDEREKENEQFF.

The chain's CDR3 is CASSYMGETGELFF. The DNA for the CDR3 is TGTGCCAGTAGTTATATGGGAGAAACCGGGGAGCTGTTTTTT. The chain has TRBV19 and TRBJ2-2, with TRBD2 as a possible D gene (5 bases). CDR3 length: 14 amino acids. CDR1 and CDR2 (germline): LNHDA, SQIVND (reference sequence). Trimming cost V 5 bases and J 5 bases, with 12 bases left between them.